This entry describes one T cell receptor beta chain. This record belongs to a study of T-cell reconstitution after alpha-beta-depleted transplantation in children. Preparation of the TCRbeta library was carried out with unique molecular identifiers. TCRdb re-called the PCR reads through MiXCR, storing one row per CDR3 protein. The table lists almost 400,000 distinct CDR3 sequences, roughly 22% of them singletons, with 3.8% in the top ten. Germline V gene lookup returns CDR1 DFQATT and CDR2 SNEGSKA (reference sequence). The CDR3 length is 13 residues. The V and J ends lost 5 bases and 8 bases, in that order; junction bases with no gene match: 6.

Sequenced here: PBMCs from the stem cell graft donor, sampled from the stem cell graft. The clonotype comes from a human donor who donated a stem cell graft to a child with acute myeloid leukemia. J is TRBJ1-4 and V is TRBV20-1; 9 bases agree with TRBD1. In nucleotides, the CDR3 is TGCAGTGCTCGGACAGGGGTCTGGGAAAAACTGTTTTTT. Amino acids: CSARTGVWEKLFF.